Listed here are 25 T cell receptor beta chains from one sample, sequenced in a study of blood T cell repertoires in COVID-19 (dated by TCRdb to 2019 to 2021). To prepare the library, the immunoSEQ multiplex PCR assay was applied. TCRdb obtained this table from immuneACCESS and retained in-frame rearrangements with V and J assigned. These tables miss some clones; where compared with another copy, unresolved V genes account for less than half of the shortfall, and the remainder is unexplained. The sample has fewer than 85,000 clones on record, 80% to 90% of them singletons. Of the sample, about a sixth is held by the ten largest clones. Specimen: peripheral blood. The receptors were gathered from a woman aged 55-69 years with acute or convalescent COVID-19.

The V and J genes are TRBV30 and TRBJ2-1; 10 nucleotides align to TRBD2. Germline V CDR1 and CDR2: GTSNPN, SVGIG (reference sequence). There are 15 residues in the CDR3. V shed 2 bases, J shed 9 bases, and the junction held 10 bases outside the gene matches. CDR3 region: CAWSPQRGGQVEQFF. The CDR3 nucleotides are TGTGCCTGGAGTCCCCAGCGGGGGGGCCAGGTTGAGCAGTTCTTC.

The chain carries TRBV24-1 and TRBJ2-2; 10 nucleotides line up with TRBD1. The junction had 3 bases not matched to a gene; V was cut back by 9 bases and J by 3 bases. There are 14 residues in the CDR3. Germline loops: CDR1 KGHDR, CDR2 SFDVKD. CDR3 sequence: CATAGQGYTGELFF. CDR3 nucleotide sequence: TGTGCCACCGCGGGACAGGGGTACACCGGGGAGCTGTTTTTT.

The gene calls are TRBV28 and TRBJ2-1, with TRBD2 identical over 11 bases. J gave up 9 bases and V 7 bases, and 5 bases lay outside the gene matches. The CDR3 is 13 amino acids. Germline CDR1 MDHEN, CDR2 SYDVKM. The CDR3 here is CASIAGGPGEQFF. DNA for the CDR3: TGTGCCAGCATAGCGGGGGGGCCGGGTGAGCAGTTCTTC.

The chain couples TRBV18 to TRBJ2-3, with D possibly being TRBD1 (6 bases). Germline loops: CDR1 KGHSH, CDR2 LQKENI. V lost 1 base, J lost 2 bases, and 13 bases lay in between. The CDR3 loop spans 16 amino acids. The CDR3 protein is CASSPRTQGNTDTQYF. CDR3 bases: TGTGCCAGCTCACCACGGACACAGGGTAACACAGATACGCAGTATTTT.

The chain employs TRBV19 and TRBJ1-6, with D tentatively TRBD1 (6 bases). This CDR3 contains 14 residues. V gave up 4 bases and J gave up 6 bases, with 10 bases separating them. The germline gives CDR1 LNHDA, CDR2 SQIVND (reference sequence). CDR3 in amino acids: CASSTGESNSPLHF. The CDR3 DNA follows: TGTGCCAGTAGTACAGGGGAAAGTAATTCACCCCTCCACTTT.

The chain links TRBV5-1 to TRBJ1-1; D is undetermined. Trimming shortened V by 4 bases and J by 4 bases, and 8 bases separated the two germline ends. Germline-derived CDR1 and CDR2 are SGHRS and YFSETQ. This CDR3 is 12 amino acids long. The CDR3 DNA reads TGCGCCAGCAGCCCGTCGGGCACTGAAGCTTTCTTT. Its protein product is CASSPSGTEAFF.

The V call is TRBV18, the J call TRBJ2-3; D gene ambiguous. This CDR3 has 16 amino acids. Germline assignment: CDR1 KGHSH and CDR2 LQKENI. The V end was cut by 2 bases, the J end by 4 bases, with 16 bases between. CDR3 loop: CASSPLDSLTSDTQYF. The CDR3 DNA is TGTGCCAGCTCACCATTAGACTCCCTAACGTCAGATACGCAGTATTTT.

The chain combines TRBV9 with TRBJ2-5; 10 bases fit TRBD2. Looked up from germline, CDR1 is SGDLS and CDR2 is YYNGEE. The CDR3 is 17 amino acids. V dropped 0 bases and J dropped 1; count of bases not matched to a gene: 6. CDR3 in amino acids: CASSVGGVAGGQETQYF. CDR3 DNA sequence: TGTGCCAGCAGCGTAGGAGGGGTAGCGGGGGGCCAAGAGACCCAGTACTTC.

V and J are TRBV11-2 and TRBJ2-7; no clear D gene. The V end was cut by 0 bases, the J end by 0 bases, with 9 bases between. Germline loops: CDR1 SGHAT, CDR2 FQNNGV. This CDR3 comprises 15 residues. The CDR3 DNA sequence: TGTGCCAGCAGCTTAGATGCGGCGGTCTCCTACGAGCAGTACGTC. Translating it yields CASSLDAAVSYEQYV.

This clone was observed a single time. This sequence joins TRBV7-9 and TRBJ1-2; 7 nucleotides align to TRBD1. J gave up 5 bases and V 1 base, and 7 bases lay outside the gene matches. The length of the CDR3 is 15 residues. CDR1 and CDR2 (germline): SEHNR, FQNEAQ (reference sequence). Here the CDR3 reads CASSLEGGGLYGYTF. CDR3 in DNA: TGTGCCAGCAGCTTAGAAGGGGGCGGACTTTATGGCTACACCTTC.

The chain joins TRBV19 to TRBJ2-1, with 8 bases aligning to TRBD2. The ends lost 7 bases at V and 12 bases at J; junction bases unmatched: 14. CDR3 size: 14 residues. Germline V CDR1 and CDR2: LNHDA, SQIVND (reference sequence). In DNA form, the CDR3 reads TGTGCCAGTACCCCCGGGACTAGGCGAGAGGGGCAGTTCTTC. As protein: CASTPGTRREGQFF.

The V and J genes are TRBV11-2 and TRBJ2-7; 9 bases agree with TRBD1. CDR1 is SGHAT, CDR2 FQNNGV, per germline. V dropped 0 bases and J dropped 5; count of bases not matched to a gene: 5. The CDR3 spans 15 residues. Written as DNA, the CDR3 is TGTGCCAGCAGCTTAGAAGGGACAGGGAAGGACGAGCAGTACTTC. It yields the protein CASSLEGTGKDEQYF.

This rearrangement joins TRBV10-3 to TRBJ2-7, with TRBD1 matching over 8 bases. V was clipped by 6 bases and J by 6 bases; unmatched bases: 7. This CDR3 contains 13 residues. CDR1 is ENHRY and CDR2 is SYGVKD in the germline V gene. The CDR3 sequence: CAIRAGGEGEQYV. The CDR3, as DNA: TGTGCCATCAGGGCAGGGGGCGAAGGCGAGCAGTACGTC.

There are a few counts of this clone. The genes are TRBV6-5 and TRBJ1-2; D is perhaps TRBD1 (6 bases). Trimming removed 10 bases at V and 2 bases at J, with 14 bases between. CDR1 is MNHEY and CDR2 is SVGAGI in the germline V gene. The CDR3 spans 13 residues. In DNA form, the CDR3 reads TGTGCCACCATTCGGACAGAGAACTATGGCTACACCTTC. It translates to CATIRTENYGYTF.

This clone was seen more than once but under ten times. The rearrangement links TRBV28 to TRBJ2-7, with 7 bases identical to TRBD1. This CDR3 has 16 amino acids. With 3 bases clipped from V and 0 bases from J, the junction kept 8 bases outside the gene matches. Per germline, CDR1 MDHEN and CDR2 SYDVKM. The CDR3 is CASSFAGTAVSYEQYF. For the CDR3, the DNA is TGTGCCAGCAGTTTTGCCGGGACAGCCGTCTCCTACGAGCAGTACTTC.

In this sample, this clone turned up once. The CDR3 loop reads CASSQDMGGYRPGELFF. CDR3 bases: TGTGCCAGCAGCCAAGACATGGGGGGATATCGGCCCGGGGAGCTGTTTTTT. The genes are TRBV3-1 (or the pseudogene TRBV3-2) and TRBJ2-2; perhaps TRBD2 as D (6 bases). Germline-derived CDR1 and CDR2 are LGHDT and YNNKEL (reference sequence). This CDR3 has 17 amino acids. V was pared by 0 bases and J by 6 bases, with 17 bases between.

The chain uses TRBV25-1 and TRBJ2-3, with 7 bases fitting TRBD1. In germline, CDR1 is MGHDK, CDR2 SYGVNS. The CDR3 covers 17 residues. The V and J ends lost 4 bases and 1 base, in that order; junction bases with no gene match: 11. The CDR3 DNA is TGTGCCAGCAGTGGGGGTACAGGGGAGAGAGGCACAGATACGCAGTATTTT. It yields the protein CASSGGTGERGTDTQYF.

The V gene is TRBV3-1 (or the pseudogene TRBV3-2), the J gene TRBJ1-3; the match to TRBD1 covers 7 bases. CDR3 length: 13 residues. Germline loops: CDR1 LGHDT, CDR2 YNNKEL (reference sequence). V was pared by 5 bases and J by 4 bases, with 2 bases of the junction left unmatched. The CDR3 reads CASSSRGGNTIYF. The CDR3 nucleotides are TGTGCCAGCAGCTCCAGGGGGGGAAACACCATATATTTT.

The genes are TRBV7-8 and TRBJ1-2, with a possible D match to TRBD1 (6 bases). V dropped 2 bases and J dropped 6 bases, with 13 bases sitting between them. CDR3 size: 14 residues. Germline V gene sequence: CDR1 SGHVS, CDR2 FQNEAQ. The CDR3 loop reads CASSLYRVLDGYTF. CDR3 coding DNA: TGTGCCAGCAGCTTATACAGGGTTTTGGATGGCTACACCTTC. Complete variable domain (other parts from reference TRBV7-8 and TRBJ1-2): GAGVSQSPRYKVAKRGQDVALRCDPISGHVSLFWYQQALGQGPEFLTYFQNEAQLDKSGLPSDRFFAERPEGSVSTLKIQRTQQEDSAVYLCASSLYRVLDGYTFGSGTRLTVV.

The chain couples TRBV4-1 to TRBJ1-1; 8 nucleotides agree with TRBD1. V shed 1 base and J 5 bases; nucleotides not matched to a gene: 9. Germline CDR1 and CDR2: MGHRA and YSYEKL. The CDR3 extends over 16 amino acids. CDR3 nucleotides: TGCGCCAGCAGCCAAGCCACGACAGGGGTTGGGACTGAAGCTTTCTTT. This gives the protein CASSQATTGVGTEAFF.

This chain connects TRBV19 to TRBJ1-4, with D perhaps matching TRBD1 (6 bases). Germline V gene sequence: CDR1 LNHDA, CDR2 SQIVND (reference sequence). V gave up 3 bases and J gave up 7 bases, with 15 bases separating them. This CDR3 is 15 amino acids long. DNA for the CDR3: TGTGCCAGTAGTATCGGGTTGGGGGCCGGTGAAAAACTGTTTTTT. Amino acids: CASSIGLGAGEKLFF. The entire variable domain, with the rest obtained from reference TRBV19 and TRBJ1-4, is as follows: DGGITQSPKYLFRKEGQNVTLSCEQNLNHDAMYWYRQDPGQGLRLIYYSQIVNDFQKGDIAEGYSVSREKKESFPLTVTSAQKNPTAFYLCASSIGLGAGEKLFFGSGTQLSVL.

This clone was seen just once. The J gene is TRBJ1-6, the V gene TRBV19; 7 bases fit TRBD1. Germline loops: CDR1 LNHDA, CDR2 SQIVND (reference sequence). The ends lost 3 bases at V and 7 bases at J; junction bases unmatched: 15. The CDR3 is 18 amino acids. The CDR3 sequence is CASSISPPKGTANSPLHF. The CDR3 DNA reads TGTGCCAGTAGTATTTCTCCCCCTAAGGGGACAGCGAATTCACCCCTCCACTTT.

This clone was detected a few times. The rearrangement links TRBV9 to TRBJ1-3, with D possibly matching TRBD1 (5 bases). Between the trimmed V and J ends, which lost 3 bases and 4 bases, there was a span of 17 bases. Germline assignment: CDR1 SGDLS and CDR2 YYNGEE. This CDR3 has 16 residues. This CDR3 is CASSAGRTRTGNTIYF. In DNA form, the CDR3 reads TGTGCCAGCAGCGCAGGGAGGACACGAACCGGAAACACCATATATTTT.

This chain links TRBV2 with TRBJ2-4; D is ambiguous. V dropped 3 bases and J dropped 4 bases, with 10 bases sitting between them. This CDR3 contains 14 residues. The V gene's germline CDR1 is SNHLY and CDR2 FYNNEI. CDR3 DNA: TGTGCCAGCAGTGAGTACGTCGGGAAAAACATTCAGTACTTC. This sequence encodes CASSEYVGKNIQYF.

This clone has only a few counts. The J gene is TRBJ1-1, the V gene TRBV4-1; D is ambiguous. The germline V and J ends were trimmed by 3 bases and 3 bases, with 11 bases remaining between them. This CDR3 region has 14 residues. CDR1 MGHRA and CDR2 YSYEKL come from the germline V gene. The chain's CDR3 is CASSHSGLYTEAFF. CDR3 DNA sequence: TGCGCCAGCAGCCACAGTGGTCTGTACACTGAAGCTTTCTTT.